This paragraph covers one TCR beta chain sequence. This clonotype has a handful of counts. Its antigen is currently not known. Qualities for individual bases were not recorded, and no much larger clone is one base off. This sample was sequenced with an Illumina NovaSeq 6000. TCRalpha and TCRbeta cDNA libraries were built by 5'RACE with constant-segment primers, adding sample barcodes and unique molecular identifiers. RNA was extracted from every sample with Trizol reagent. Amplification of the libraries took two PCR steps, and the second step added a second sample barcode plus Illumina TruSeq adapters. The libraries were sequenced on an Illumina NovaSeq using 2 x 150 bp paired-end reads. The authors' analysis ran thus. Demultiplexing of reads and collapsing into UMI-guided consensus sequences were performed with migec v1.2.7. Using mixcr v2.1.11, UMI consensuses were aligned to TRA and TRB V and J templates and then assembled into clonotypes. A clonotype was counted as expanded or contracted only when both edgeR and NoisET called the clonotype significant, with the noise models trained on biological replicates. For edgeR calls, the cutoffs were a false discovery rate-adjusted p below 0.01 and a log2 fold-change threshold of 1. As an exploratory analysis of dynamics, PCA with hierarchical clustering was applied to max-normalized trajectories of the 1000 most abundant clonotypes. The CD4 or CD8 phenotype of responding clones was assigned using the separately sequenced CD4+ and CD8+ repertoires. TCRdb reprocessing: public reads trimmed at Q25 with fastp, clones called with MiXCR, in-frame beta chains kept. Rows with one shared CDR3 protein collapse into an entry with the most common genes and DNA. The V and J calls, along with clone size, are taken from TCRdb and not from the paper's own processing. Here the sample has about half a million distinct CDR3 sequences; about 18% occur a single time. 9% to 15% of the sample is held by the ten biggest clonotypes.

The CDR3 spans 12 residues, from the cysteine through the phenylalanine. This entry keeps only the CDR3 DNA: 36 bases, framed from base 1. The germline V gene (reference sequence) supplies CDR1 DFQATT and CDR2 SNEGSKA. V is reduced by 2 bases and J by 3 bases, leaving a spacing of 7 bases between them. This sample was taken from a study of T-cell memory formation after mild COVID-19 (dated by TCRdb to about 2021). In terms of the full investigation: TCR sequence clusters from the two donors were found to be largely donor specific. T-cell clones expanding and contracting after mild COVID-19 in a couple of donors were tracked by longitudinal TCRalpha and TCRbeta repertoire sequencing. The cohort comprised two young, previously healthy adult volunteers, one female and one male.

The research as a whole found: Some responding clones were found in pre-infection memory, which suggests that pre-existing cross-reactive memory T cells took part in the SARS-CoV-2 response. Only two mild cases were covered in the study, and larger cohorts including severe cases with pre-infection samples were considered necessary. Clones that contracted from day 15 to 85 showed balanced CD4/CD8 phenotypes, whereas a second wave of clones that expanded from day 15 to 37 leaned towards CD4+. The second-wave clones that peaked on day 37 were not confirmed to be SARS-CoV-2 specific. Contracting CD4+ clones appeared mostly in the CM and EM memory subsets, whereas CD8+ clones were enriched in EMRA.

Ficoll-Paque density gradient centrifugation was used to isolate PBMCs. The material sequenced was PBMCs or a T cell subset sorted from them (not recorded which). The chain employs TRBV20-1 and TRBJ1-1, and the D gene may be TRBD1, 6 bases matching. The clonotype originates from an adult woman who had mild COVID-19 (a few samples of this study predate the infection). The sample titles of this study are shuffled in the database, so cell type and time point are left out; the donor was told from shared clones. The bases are TGCAGTGCTAGACGACAGGACACTGAAGCTTTCTTT. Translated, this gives CSARRQDTEAFF.